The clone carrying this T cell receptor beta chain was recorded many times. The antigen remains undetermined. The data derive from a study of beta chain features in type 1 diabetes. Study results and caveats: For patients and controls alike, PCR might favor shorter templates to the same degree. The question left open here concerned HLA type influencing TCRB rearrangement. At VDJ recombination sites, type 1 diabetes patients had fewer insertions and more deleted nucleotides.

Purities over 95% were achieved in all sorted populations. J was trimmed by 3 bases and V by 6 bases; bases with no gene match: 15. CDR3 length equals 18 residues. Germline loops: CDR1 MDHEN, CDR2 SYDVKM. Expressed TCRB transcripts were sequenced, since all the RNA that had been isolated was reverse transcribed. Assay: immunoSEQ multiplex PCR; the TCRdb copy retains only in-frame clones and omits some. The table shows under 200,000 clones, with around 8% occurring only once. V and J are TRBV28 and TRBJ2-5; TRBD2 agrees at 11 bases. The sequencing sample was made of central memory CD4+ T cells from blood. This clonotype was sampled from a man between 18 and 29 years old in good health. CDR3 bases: TGTGCCAGCAGCCAATACCGTCTAGCGGGGGGCCAAAAAGAGACCCAGTACTTC. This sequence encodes CASSQYRLAGGQKETQYF.